By share, the clone carrying this T cell receptor beta chain ranks as medium-sized. What it binds is unknown. The same CDR3 can be traced to other DNA sequences in this sample. The sample is drawn from a study of metastatic and nonmetastatic thyroid tumors. Overall study context: For malignant and benign thyroid patients, tumor or nodule tissue and blood were the sources whose repertoires were compared. General study results and limits: Malignant tumors reportedly showed significantly higher TCR beta diversity than benign nodules in both blood and tumor.

In the study's own analysis: Building a distant-metastasis classifier for papillary thyroid cancer drew on CDR3 differences across clinicopathological groups. TCRdb reanalyzed the PCR reads via MiXCR. What appears here as the V and J calls and clone size reflects TCRdb's work, not the paper's. The repertoire includes around 19,000 clones, around a third of them detected once, and about 9% sits in the top ten. There were no patients who had received any treatment before thyroid surgery. Sequencing was carried out using tumor tissue. The TCR originated in a male donor with papillary thyroid cancer or a benign thyroid nodule (not recorded which). Some clones in this sample may be carry-over from other donors' samples.

The CDR3 DNA is TGCAGTGCCAATGGCAGACTAGCGGGAGCGGGCGACGAGCAGTACTTC. Encoded protein: CSANGRLAGAGDEQYF. The rearrangement joins TRBV20-1 to TRBJ2-7; 12 bases map to TRBD2. Trimming took 6 bases from V and 5 from J; bases not matched to a gene: 14. The CDR3 covers 16 residues. Germline V gene data show CDR1 as DFQATT and CDR2 as SNEGSKA (reference sequence).